This T cell receptor (beta chain) derives from a study of CD8 T cells in ankylosing spondylitis. The germline V and J ends were trimmed by 5 bases and 0 bases, with 12 bases remaining between them. This CDR3 has 15 amino acids. Germline CDR1 is SGDLS and CDR2 is YYNGEE. Molecular-barcoded quantitative 5'-RACE produced these TCR beta libraries. TCRdb redid the calling of the 5' RACE reads with MiXCR, one entry per CDR3 protein. Of some 840,000 distinct CDR3 sequences listed, approximately 10% are singletons. Findings and limits, study-wide: CD8+ cells made up the disease-linked clones, which were relatively rare in peripheral blood. Seemingly characteristic of ankylosing spondylitis blood was a TCR beta motif consisting of several highly homologous variants. Reports say disease-linked clones showed up significantly more in matched ankylosing spondylitis synovial fluid.

This clonotype was counted between two and nine times. The antigen remains undetermined. The sample consisted of blood, either unsorted or a sorted T cell fraction (not recorded which). The clonotype comes from a male donor with ankylosing spondylitis. The chain combines TRBV9 with TRBJ2-1, with unresolved D. In DNA, the CDR3 is TGTGCCAGCAGGAAGGGCGGTGACTCCTACAATGAGCAGTTCTTC. It yields the protein CASRKGGDSYNEQFF.